This entry is about one T cell receptor (beta chain). This entry is derived from a study of blood T cells in healthy people across ages. The CDR3 contains 10 residues. Together with a sample-barcoded 5' primer, a J-beta primer mix was included in a second PCR lasting about 7 to 11 cycles. TCRdb re-derived calls from the 5' RACE reads in MiXCR, one entry per CDR3 protein. Among hundreds of thousands of distinct CDR3 sequences listed, 40% to 45% were seen once. Source material: blood. This clonotype originated in an older woman in good health. The chain couples TRBV21-1 to TRBJ2-7. TRBV21-1 is marked as a pseudogene. CDR3 nucleotide sequence: TGTGCCAGCAGGCACTACGAGCAGTACTTC. Its translation: CASRHYEQYF.